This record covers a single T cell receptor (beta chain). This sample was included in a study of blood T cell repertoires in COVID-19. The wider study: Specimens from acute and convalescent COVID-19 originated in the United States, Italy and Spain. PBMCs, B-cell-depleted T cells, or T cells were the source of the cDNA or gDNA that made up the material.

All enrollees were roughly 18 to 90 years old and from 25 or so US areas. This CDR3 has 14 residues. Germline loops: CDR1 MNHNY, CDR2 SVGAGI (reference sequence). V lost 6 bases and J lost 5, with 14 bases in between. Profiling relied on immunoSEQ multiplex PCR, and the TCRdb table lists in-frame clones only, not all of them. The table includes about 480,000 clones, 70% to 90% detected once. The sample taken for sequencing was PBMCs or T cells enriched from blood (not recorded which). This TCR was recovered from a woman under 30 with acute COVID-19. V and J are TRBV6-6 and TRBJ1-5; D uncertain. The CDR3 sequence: CASSRHSSDQPQHF. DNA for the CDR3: TGTGCCAGCAGCCGCCATAGTTCCGATCAGCCCCAGCATTTT.